This entry lists 18 T cell receptor beta chains sequenced from one sample in a study of shared clonotypes between healthy human individuals. Some clones are missing from TCRdb's copy, which holds only in-frame ones; the method was immunoSEQ multiplex PCR. This table holds some 2 million clones, 95% found once. The sample taken for sequencing was naive CD4+ T cells sorted from blood. The subset denotes: CD45RA+ positively selected. The receptor set was obtained from a man between 18 and 29 years old in good health.

V is TRBV6-5 and J is TRBJ1-1; D remains unclear. The CDR3 has 11 amino acids. V lost 5 bases, J lost 6 bases, and 7 bases lay in between. The germline V gene encodes CDR1 MNHEY and CDR2 SVGAGI. CDR3 in DNA: TGTGCCAGCAGTAATTTAGCTGAAGCTTTCTTT. It yields the protein CASSNLAEAFF.

V and J are TRBV29-1 and TRBJ2-1; TRBD2 matches 10 bases. Germline assignment: CDR1 SQVTM and CDR2 ANQGSEA. With 4 bases clipped from V and 8 bases from J, the junction kept 14 bases outside the gene matches. This CDR3 spans 16 amino acids. The CDR3 DNA reads as TGCAGCGTTGGGGGGAGGGGACTAGCGATACACGATGAGCAGTTCTTC. It is translated as CSVGGRGLAIHDEQFF.

This chain links TRBV10-2 with TRBJ1-5; D unclear. From germline, CDR1 is WSHSY and CDR2 SAAADI. The ends were cut back, 7 bases at V and 5 bases at J, with 24 bases in the middle. The CDR3 extends over 17 amino acids. The CDR3 DNA sequence: TGCGCCAGCAAAGCAATTCCGGGCCCAATACAAGATCAGCCCCAGCATTTT. Residues: CASKAIPGPIQDQPQHF.

The V gene is TRBV10-1, the J gene TRBJ1-6; D is possibly TRBD1 (6 bases). Trimming took 4 bases from V and 9 from J, leaving 10 bases between them. Per the germline V gene, CDR1 is WNHNN and CDR2 is SYGVQD (reference sequence). The CDR3 is made up of 13 amino acids. The CDR3 coding sequence is TGCGCCAGCAGTGGACAGGTGGCTTCACCCCTCCACTTT. Translation gives CASSGQVASPLHF.

The chain carries TRBV21-1 and TRBJ1-6. TRBV21-1 is recorded as a pseudogene. This CDR3 is built from 16 residues. The CDR3 reads CASSKAGGVGDSPLHF. CDR3 bases: TGTGCCAGCAGCAAAGCTGGCGGGGTGGGGGATTCACCCCTCCACTTT.

The V and J genes are TRBV11-3 and TRBJ2-1; 13 nucleotides line up with TRBD2. The junction had 10 bases not matched to a gene; V was cut back by 1 base and J by 7 bases. Per germline, CDR1 SGHNT and CDR2 YENEEA. This CDR3 contains 18 residues. The CDR3 spells CASSLATSGRAQSNEQFF. The CDR3 DNA follows: TGTGCCAGCAGCTTAGCTACTAGCGGGAGGGCCCAAAGTAATGAGCAGTTCTTC. The whole variable domain, remainder taken from reference TRBV11-3 and TRBJ2-1, is EAGVVQSPRYKIIEKKQPVAFWCNPISGHNTLYWYLQNLGQGPELLIRYENEEAVDDSQLPKDRFSAERLKGVDSTLKIQPAELGDSAVYLCASSLATSGRAQSNEQFFGPGTRLTVL.

The V gene is TRBV6-6, the J gene TRBJ2-7; 8 bases fit TRBD1. The germline V gene encodes CDR1 MNHNY and CDR2 SVGAGI (reference sequence). The ends lost 6 bases at V and 5 bases at J; junction bases unmatched: 9. The CDR3 loop spans 14 amino acids. The CDR3 DNA reads as TGTGCCAGCAGCCCACCGGGACAGGATAACGAGCAGTACTTC. This codes for CASSPPGQDNEQYF.

The CDR3 loop is CASSKGQGEAFF. The CDR3 nucleotides read TGCGCCAGCAGCAAAGGACAGGGGGAAGCTTTCTTT. This sequence joins TRBV5-1 and TRBJ1-1; TRBD1 agrees at 9 bases. The germline CDR1 and CDR2 sequences are SGHRS and YFSETQ. This CDR3 is 12 amino acids long. V lost 4 bases, J lost 8 bases, and 3 bases stayed unmatched. Full variable domain (missing parts from reference TRBV5-1 and TRBJ1-1): KAGVTQTPRYLIKTRGQQVTLSCSPISGHRSVSWYQQTPGQGLQFLFEYFSETQRNKGNFPGRFSGRQFSNSRSEMNVSTLELGDSALYLCASSKGQGEAFFGQGTRLTVV.

The rearrangement uses TRBV19 and TRBJ1-2; D gene ambiguous. CDR3 length equals 12 residues. Germline CDR1 LNHDA, CDR2 SQIVND (reference sequence). Trimming pared 4 bases from V and 5 bases from J, leaving 8 bases between. The CDR3 nucleotides read TGTGCCAGTAGTAGCTCAGTATATGGCTACACCTTC. Translation: CASSSSVYGYTF. Complete variable domain (other parts from reference TRBV19 and TRBJ1-2): DGGITQSPKYLFRKEGQNVTLSCEQNLNHDAMYWYRQDPGQGLRLIYYSQIVNDFQKGDIAEGYSVSREKKESFPLTVTSAQKNPTAFYLCASSSSVYGYTFGSGTRLTVV.

This chain joins TRBV20-1 and TRBJ2-3; D not certain. V lost 6 bases, J lost 9 bases, and 10 bases lay in between. The CDR3 runs to 10 residues. CDR1 is DFQATT, CDR2 SNEGSKA, per germline (reference sequence). CDR3 region: CSAPRETQYF. The CDR3 coding sequence is TGCAGTGCCCCTAGAGAGACGCAGTATTTT.

The chain recombines TRBV18 with TRBJ2-7; D unresolved. The CDR3 totals 14 residues. Germline lookup yields CDR1 KGHSH and CDR2 LQKENI. Trimming cost V 2 bases and J 0 bases, with 8 bases left between them. The CDR3 is CASSPRQISYEQYF. DNA for the CDR3: TGTGCCAGCTCACCAAGGCAGATCTCCTACGAGCAGTACTTC.

This clone was detected once. The rearrangement links TRBV29-1 to TRBJ2-1, with TRBD1 matching 8 bases. This CDR3 spans 16 amino acids. The ends lost 6 bases at V and 3 bases at J; junction bases unmatched: 13. The germline V gene has CDR1 SQVTM and CDR2 ANQGSEA. In nucleotides, the CDR3 is TGCAGCGTGCACTCGCCCGGGACAGGTAGCTACAATGAGCAGTTCTTC. Translated: CSVHSPGTGSYNEQFF.

The rearrangement uses TRBV6-6 and TRBJ1-1; the D is unclear. With 2 bases removed from V and 1 base from J, the gap between germline ends came to 11 bases. The CDR3 contains 15 residues. CDR1 MNHNY and CDR2 SVGAGI come from the germline V gene (reference sequence). Here the CDR3 DNA reads TGTGCCAGCAGTTACCGAGGGTACCCGAACACTGAAGCTTTCTTT. Its protein is CASSYRGYPNTEAFF.

The chain employs TRBV5-1 and TRBJ2-3, with D possibly TRBD2 on 5 matching bases. Trimming removed 0 bases at V and 4 bases at J, with 9 bases between. The CDR3 has 14 amino acids. Germline lookup yields CDR1 SGHRS and CDR2 YFSETQ. The CDR3 DNA sequence: TGCGCCAGCAGCTTGGTGGGAGACGCAGATACGCAGTATTTT. Its translation is CASSLVGDADTQYF.

The chain uses TRBV19 and TRBJ1-6, with no clear D. The V end lost 3 bases, the J end lost 4 bases, and 13 bases lay between the germline ends. The CDR3 sequence is 16 residues long. Germline V CDR1 and CDR2: LNHDA, SQIVND (reference sequence). In nucleotides, the CDR3 is TGTGCCAGTAGTATTTCTACCCCTGATTATAATTCACCCCTCCACTTT. This translates into CASSISTPDYNSPLHF. Based on the CDR3 plus reference TRBV19 and TRBJ1-6, the full variable domain is DGGITQSPKYLFRKEGQNVTLSCEQNLNHDAMYWYRQDPGQGLRLIYYSQIVNDFQKGDIAEGYSVSREKKESFPLTVTSAQKNPTAFYLCASSISTPDYNSPLHFGNGTRLTVT.

There are a few counts of this clone. The rearrangement joins TRBV5-1 to TRBJ2-7; TRBD2 matches at 11 bases. V shed 3 bases, J shed 2 bases, and the junction held 4 bases outside the gene matches. The germline V gene has CDR1 SGHRS and CDR2 YFSETQ. This CDR3 spans 15 amino acids. The CDR3 loop reads CASSSNSGGAYEQYF. CDR3 sequence (DNA): TGCGCCAGCAGCTCAAATAGCGGGGGGGCCTACGAGCAGTACTTC. Combining the CDR3 with reference TRBV5-1 and TRBJ2-7 gives the whole variable domain KAGVTQTPRYLIKTRGQQVTLSCSPISGHRSVSWYQQTPGQGLQFLFEYFSETQRNKGNFPGRFSGRQFSNSRSEMNVSTLELGDSALYLCASSSNSGGAYEQYFGPGTRLTVT.

This chain joins TRBV10-3 and TRBJ2-2; 9 positions match TRBD1. From germline, CDR1 is ENHRY and CDR2 SYGVKD. The V gene end was trimmed by 8 bases and the J gene end by 4 bases; junction bases not matched to a gene: 5. This CDR3 region has 14 residues. CDR3: CAIGGTGPTGELFF. CDR3 nucleotide sequence: TGTGCCATCGGTGGGACAGGGCCCACCGGGGAGCTGTTTTTT.

The genes are TRBV10-3 and TRBJ1-6, with D tentatively TRBD1 (6 bases). The germline gives CDR1 ENHRY, CDR2 SYGVKD. Between the trimmed V and J ends, which lost 10 bases and 7 bases, there was a span of 17 bases. CDR3 size: 14 residues. Written as DNA, the CDR3 is TGTGCCACGGCATCTAGGGGGACAAATTCACCCCTCCACTTT. It is translated as CATASRGTNSPLHF.